The 5 T cell receptor beta chains listed next were all sequenced from one sample in a study of T cell repertoires in cytomegalovirus infection. One entry per CDR3 protein results from TCRdb running MiXCR on the reads. The sample has approximately 500,000 distinct CDR3 sequences, 26% seen once; the top ten hold 13%. The sample comprised PBMCs. These receptors originate from a human donor in good health (CMV status not recorded). Some clones in this sample may be carry-over from other donors' samples.

This clonotype was observed at least ten times. This rearrangement joins TRBV7-2 to TRBJ2-1; 11 bases agree with TRBD2. The CDR3 totals 17 residues. Trimming took 1 base from V and 7 from J; bases not matched to a gene: 9. The germline gives CDR1 SGHTA, CDR2 FQGNSA. CDR3: CASSLVAGGPRRNEQFF. The CDR3 nucleotides are TGTGCCAGCAGCTTAGTAGCGGGAGGGCCTAGGAGAAATGAGCAGTTCTTC.

The chain links TRBV11-2 to TRBJ1-2; TRBD1 might be the D (5 bases). V was shortened by 4 bases and J by 4 bases, with 13 bases between the two germline ends. This CDR3 has 14 residues. CDR1 is SGHAT, CDR2 FQNNGV, per germline. Here the CDR3 reads CASSSQGSAYGYTF. In DNA form, the CDR3 reads TGTGCCAGCAGCTCCCAGGGATCCGCCTATGGCTACACCTTC.

CDR3 sequence reads: CASSSPTGKLYGYTF. The DNA for the CDR3 is TGTGCCAGCAGCTCGCCGACAGGGAAGCTTTATGGCTACACCTTC. The chain uses TRBV11-2 and TRBJ1-2; TRBD1 matches at 7 bases. J gave up 5 bases and V 4 bases, and 10 bases lay outside the gene matches. CDR1 is SGHAT and CDR2 is FQNNGV in the germline V gene. The length of the CDR3 is 15 residues. Complete variable domain (other parts from reference TRBV11-2 and TRBJ1-2): EAGVAQSPRYKIIEKRQSVAFWCNPISGHATLYWYQQILGQGPKLLIQFQNNGVVDDSQLPKDRFSAERLKGVDSTLKIQPAKLEDSAVYLCASSSPTGKLYGYTFGSGTRLTVV.

CDR3 DNA sequence: TGTGCCACCAGCAGAGAAGGAGGGAATCAGCCCCAGCATTTT. Protein sequence: CATSREGGNQPQHF. The chain employs TRBV15 and TRBJ1-5, with D unclear. This CDR3 has 14 residues. V lost 0 bases and J lost 4, with 7 bases in between. Looked up from germline, CDR1 is LNHNV and CDR2 is YYDKDF (reference sequence).

This clonotype was counted only a few times. The chain uses TRBV5-4 and TRBJ1-1; no clear D gene. CDR3 length: 13 amino acids. The V gene's germline CDR1 is SGHNT and CDR2 YYREEE (reference sequence). With 4 bases removed from V and 0 bases from J, the gap between germline ends came to 7 bases. The DNA for the CDR3 is TGTGCCAGCAGCGGGGAGATGAACACTGAAGCTTTCTTT. It codes for CASSGEMNTEAFF.